The entry that follows covers one TCR beta chain sequence. This sample was included in a study of blood T cell repertoires in COVID-19. At the level of the study: Nucleic acid was either cDNA or gDNA, and it came from T cells, B-cell-depleted T cells, or PBMCs.

Clones were read by immunoSEQ multiplex PCR, and TCRdb kept only the in-frame ones, dropping some. The sample shows 250,000 or so clones, 80% to 85% of them seen only once. V shed 5 bases and J shed 3 bases, with 10 bases lying between them. CDR3 length: 13 residues. The V gene's germline CDR1 is SGHNT and CDR2 YENEEA. The sample comprised peripheral blood. This clonotype was obtained from a man in his sixties with acute or convalescent COVID-19. The gene calls are TRBV11-3 and TRBJ1-1; a weak D match, TRBD1 (5 bases). CDR3 coding DNA: TGTGCCAGCAGCATACAAGGGGACACTGAAGCTTTCTTT. Amino acid sequence: CASSIQGDTEAFF.